This entry lists 7 T cell receptor beta chains sequenced from one sample in a study of T cells in Graves' hyperthyroidism and ophthalmopathy. What was amplified from RNA transcripts were TCR beta CDR3 regions. Primed by the HTBI set, a first-round RT-PCR was run on the TCR CDR3. Each CDR3 protein is one row after TCRdb ran MiXCR on the multiplex PCR reads. Found here are a few hundred thousand distinct CDR3 sequences, over 11% of them singletons; the top ten hold 4.5% to 6%. Sequencing was carried out using blood. The receptors derive from a woman aged 25 to 45 with Graves' hyperthyroidism that later progressed to Graves' ophthalmopathy.

This clonotype was counted many times. This chain connects TRBV14 to TRBJ1-2, with 9 positions matching TRBD1. The CDR3 contains 16 residues. Per germline, CDR1 SGHDN and CDR2 FVKESK. Trimming at V came to 6 bases and at J to 0 bases, leaving 8 bases not matched to a gene. This CDR3 reads CASRPDRGPANYGYTF. The CDR3 bases are TGTGCCAGCAGGCCGGACAGGGGCCCTGCTAACTATGGCTACACCTTC. Variable domain in full (rest from reference TRBV14 and TRBJ1-2): EAGVTQFPSHSVIEKGQTVTLRCDPISGHDNLYWYRRVMGKEIKFLLHFVKESKQDESGMPNNRFLAERTGGTYSTLKVQPAELEDSGVYFCASRPDRGPANYGYTFGSGTRLTVV.

The rearrangement links TRBV20-1 to TRBJ2-3, with D hard to call. Germline assignment: CDR1 DFQATT and CDR2 SNEGSKA (reference sequence). V was trimmed by 5 bases and J by 4 bases, leaving 10 bases between them. CDR3 length: 12 amino acids. The CDR3 DNA reads TGCAGTGCTCCGGAAGCTCCAGATACGCAGTATTTT. This encodes CSAPEAPDTQYF.

The sample holds many counts of this clonotype. The chain carries TRBV2 and TRBJ2-5, with a possible D match to TRBD2 (6 bases). V was cut by 1 base and J by 4 bases, with 13 bases left in between. The CDR3 runs 15 residues. Germline loops: CDR1 SNHLY, CDR2 FYNNEI. CDR3 nucleotide sequence: TGTGCCAGCAGTGAAGATACTAGCCGGCCAGAGACCCAGTACTTC. Amino acids: CASSEDTSRPETQYF.

This clonotype was counted ten times or more. The chain links TRBV5-1 to TRBJ2-1; a possible D gene is TRBD2 (6 bases). This CDR3 is built from 14 residues. The germline gives CDR1 SGHRS, CDR2 YFSETQ. With 3 bases removed from V and 3 bases from J, the gap between germline ends came to 10 bases. The CDR3 coding sequence is TGCGCCAGCAGCTCATCAGCGGGCTACAATGAGCAGTTCTTC. Amino acid sequence: CASSSSAGYNEQFF.

The chain joins TRBV5-1 to TRBJ1-1, with 7 bases that match TRBD1. The V gene end was trimmed by 5 bases and the J gene end by 1 base; junction bases not matched to a gene: 5. CDR3 length: 14 amino acids. CDR1 SGHRS and CDR2 YFSETQ come from the germline V gene. The CDR3 protein is CASRLSGGNTEAFF. For the CDR3, the DNA is TGCGCCAGCAGGTTATCAGGGGGGAACACTGAAGCTTTCTTT.

This clonotype was seen at least ten times. The chain employs TRBV7-8 and TRBJ1-4; a possible D gene is TRBD1 (5 bases). Germline V gene data show CDR1 as SGHVS and CDR2 as FQNEAQ. The CDR3 loop spans 15 amino acids. V was trimmed by 4 bases and J by 6 bases, leaving 15 bases between them. CDR3 sequence reads: CASSSKDRIYEKLFF. DNA of the CDR3: TGTGCCAGCAGCTCGAAAGACAGAATATATGAAAAACTGTTTTTT.

This clonotype was detected many times. The rearrangement joins TRBV20-1 to TRBJ1-1; tentative D call: TRBD1 (5 bases). Trimming took 3 bases from V and 7 from J, leaving 12 bases between them. This CDR3 spans 12 amino acids. Germline CDR1 and CDR2: DFQATT and SNEGSKA (reference sequence). CDR3 amino acids: CSARSGTIEAFF. For the CDR3, the DNA is TGCAGTGCTAGGTCCGGGACCATTGAAGCTTTCTTT.